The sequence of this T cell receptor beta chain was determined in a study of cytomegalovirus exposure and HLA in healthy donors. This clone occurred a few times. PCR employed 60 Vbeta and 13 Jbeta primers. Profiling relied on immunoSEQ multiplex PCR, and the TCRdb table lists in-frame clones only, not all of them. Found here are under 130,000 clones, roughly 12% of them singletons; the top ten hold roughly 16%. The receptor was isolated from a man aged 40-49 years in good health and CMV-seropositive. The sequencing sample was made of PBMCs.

This chain's CDR3 is CASSELPYTGEAFF. The DNA for the CDR3 is TGCGCCAGCAGTGAGCTGCCCTATACGGGTGAAGCTTTCTTT. The gene calls are TRBV10-2 and TRBJ1-1; D unresolved. Per germline, CDR1 WSHSY and CDR2 SAAADI. This CDR3 is 14 amino acids long. The ends were cut back, 2 bases at V and 7 bases at J, with 14 bases in the middle.